A single sample is the source of the 32 T cell receptor beta chains below, sequenced in a study of CD8 T cells in Susac syndrome. RNA amounts of roughly 0.45 to 1 ug underwent reverse transcription with random hexamers. A single record per CDR3 protein comes from TCRdb applying MiXCR to the immunoSEQ multiplex PCR reads. In the table there are more than 85,000 distinct CDR3 sequences, about 95% of which are singletons. The specimen was CD4+ T cells from PBMCs. Receptors originate from a human donor in good health.

The chain couples TRBV2 to TRBJ1-4; no reliable D call. The germline V gene has CDR1 SNHLY and CDR2 FYNNEI. The V gene lost 3 bases and the J gene lost 0 bases, with 8 bases spanning the gap. CDR3 length equals 15 residues. In DNA, the CDR3 is TGTGCCAGCAGTGATCGTGGTGCAACTAATGAAAAACTGTTTTTT. Translating gives CASSDRGATNEKLFF.

This chain connects TRBV5-1 to TRBJ2-3; D not resolved. From germline, CDR1 is SGHRS and CDR2 YFSETQ. The length of the CDR3 is 13 residues. V was shortened by 0 bases and J by 5 bases, with 7 bases between the two germline ends. The CDR3 spells CASSLVLGDTQYF. The CDR3 bases are TGCGCCAGCAGCTTGGTCTTGGGAGATACGCAGTATTTT.

V is TRBV29-1 and J is TRBJ2-2, with 7 nucleotides matching TRBD1. This CDR3 is 14 amino acids long. V dropped 5 bases and J dropped 0; count of bases not matched to a gene: 3. Germline lookup yields CDR1 SQVTM and CDR2 ANQGSEA. CDR3 coding DNA: TGCAGCGTTCGCCAGGGGGCGAACACCGGGGAGCTGTTTTTT. Residues: CSVRQGANTGELFF.

The chain uses TRBV28 and TRBJ2-7, with 8 bases matching TRBD1. The ends lost 6 bases at V and 7 bases at J; junction bases unmatched: 11. CDR1 and CDR2 from the germline V gene are MDHEN and SYDVKM. This CDR3 comprises 14 residues. The CDR3 protein is CASSPRDRPSEQYF. The CDR3 nucleotides are TGTGCCAGCAGCCCTCGGGACAGGCCCTCAGAGCAGTACTTC.

This sequence joins TRBV28 and TRBJ2-7; TRBD1 agrees at 7 bases. J was trimmed by 2 bases and V by 8 bases; bases with no gene match: 6. This CDR3 contains 13 residues. Germline assignment: CDR1 MDHEN and CDR2 SYDVKM. The CDR3 reads CASRTGGTYEQYF. CDR3 DNA sequence: TGTGCCAGCCGGACAGGAGGCACCTACGAGCAGTACTTC.

This chain links TRBV29-1 with TRBJ2-7; D unresolved. V was cut by 4 bases and J by 1 base, with 14 bases left in between. The CDR3 spans 14 residues. The germline V gene encodes CDR1 SQVTM and CDR2 ANQGSEA. The CDR3 spells CSVGVLSESYEQYF. In nucleotides, the CDR3 is TGCAGCGTTGGGGTGTTATCCGAATCCTACGAGCAGTACTTC.

The chain carries TRBV5-1 and TRBJ2-2, with TRBD1 matching 10 bases. The CDR3 spans 16 residues. Trimming took 1 base from V and 6 from J; bases not matched to a gene: 6. Germline CDR1 is SGHRS and CDR2 is YFSETQ. The CDR3 loop is CASSLLGQGIAGELFF. The CDR3 DNA reads as TGCGCCAGCAGCTTGCTGGGACAGGGGATCGCCGGGGAGCTGTTTTTT.

The chain carries TRBV30 and TRBJ1-6; 7 bases map to TRBD1. After removal of 4 bases from V and 8 bases from J, the junction contained 5 bases not matched to a gene. This CDR3 has 13 residues. The germline CDR1 and CDR2 sequences are GTSNPN and SVGIG (reference sequence). In DNA form, the CDR3 reads TGTGCCTGGACGACAGGGATCGATTCACCCCTCCACTTT. Translated: CAWTTGIDSPLHF.

This chain connects TRBV7-8 to TRBJ1-2; D unclear. V lost 1 base and J 4 bases, leaving 7 bases between the germline ends. The germline gives CDR1 SGHVS, CDR2 FQNEAQ. The CDR3 totals 13 residues. The CDR3 is CASSLEQIYGYTF. The CDR3 DNA reads TGTGCCAGCAGCTTAGAACAGATCTATGGCTACACCTTC.

This rearrangement joins TRBV29-1 to TRBJ2-3, with a possible D match to TRBD1 (5 bases). CDR1 and CDR2 from the germline V gene are SQVTM and ANQGSEA. The CDR3 is 16 residues long. Trimming left V 7 bases short and J 1 base short, with 21 bases between. CDR3 sequence: CSATPSKGPGTDTQYF. The CDR3 DNA reads as TGCAGCGCTACTCCCTCCAAGGGGCCCGGCACAGATACGCAGTATTTT.

This clonotype appeared once. The rearrangement joins TRBV6-1 to TRBJ1-3, with 8 positions matching TRBD1. This CDR3 spans 18 amino acids. Germline V CDR1 and CDR2: MNHNS, SASEGT. J gave up 0 bases and V 6 bases, and 13 bases lay outside the gene matches. The chain's CDR3 is CASSRGQGWISSGNTIYF. CDR3 bases: TGTGCCAGCAGCCGCGGACAGGGTTGGATTAGCTCTGGAAACACCATATATTTT.

The chain links TRBV29-1 to TRBJ2-1; 11 bases match TRBD1. V lost 6 bases and J lost 3; bases outside the gene matches: 7. The CDR3 totals 15 residues. In germline, CDR1 is SQVTM, CDR2 ANQGSEA. CDR3 sequence reads: CSVAGDRGGYNEQFF. CDR3 sequence (DNA): TGCAGCGTCGCCGGGGACAGGGGGGGCTACAATGAGCAGTTCTTC.

This rearrangement joins TRBV6-2 or TRBV6-3 to TRBJ2-7; 11 nucleotides line up with TRBD1. The CDR3 has 14 amino acids. Germline V gene sequence: CDR1 MNHEY, CDR2 SVGEGT. The trim removed 5 bases at V and 6 bases at J, leaving 6 bases unmatched. CDR3 loop: CASSTRGTGGEQYF. The CDR3 nucleotides are TGTGCCAGCAGTACAAGAGGGACAGGGGGCGAGCAGTACTTC.

V and J are TRBV29-1 and TRBJ2-7, with D uncertain. Germline V gene lookup returns CDR1 SQVTM and CDR2 ANQGSEA. The CDR3 runs 11 residues. The ends were cut back, 4 bases at V and 1 base at J, with 5 bases in the middle. The CDR3 coding sequence is TGCAGCGTTGTGGGGTCCTACGAGCAGTACTTC. This gives the protein CSVVGSYEQYF.

The chain joins TRBV19 to TRBJ2-5, with D possibly being TRBD2 (7 bases). CDR3 length: 14 amino acids. Germline-derived CDR1 and CDR2 are LNHDA and SQIVND (reference sequence). Trimming took 3 bases from V and 5 from J, leaving 13 bases between them. DNA of the CDR3: TGTGCCAGTAGTATCCGCAGGGGAGGGGAGACCCAGTACTTC. Translating gives CASSIRRGGETQYF.

This clonotype was detected once. The chain carries TRBV25-1 and TRBJ2-3, with D possibly matching TRBD2 (6 bases). The CDR3 contains 15 residues. V dropped 1 base and J dropped 1 base, with 9 bases sitting between them. Germline CDR1 and CDR2: MGHDK and SYGVNS. CDR3 nucleotides: TGTGCCAGCAGTGAATGGGGCGGGGGCACAGATACGCAGTATTTT. Encoded protein: CASSEWGGGTDTQYF.

The V call is TRBV19, the J call TRBJ1-1; 8 bases agree with TRBD1. The germline CDR1 and CDR2 sequences are LNHDA and SQIVND (reference sequence). V trimming: 6 bases; J trimming: 4 bases; junction bases outside the gene matches: 4. CDR3 length: 13 residues. CDR3 residues: CASSLDRGTEAFF. DNA of the CDR3: TGTGCCAGTAGCCTCGACAGGGGCACTGAAGCTTTCTTT.

The chain uses TRBV4-3 and TRBJ2-7; TRBD2 matches at 9 bases. Germline V gives CDR1 LGHNA, CDR2 YSLEER. The CDR3 sequence is 17 residues long. V lost 0 bases and J lost 8; bases outside the gene matches: 14. CDR3 in amino acids: CASSQEGGGRAGVKQYF. Here the CDR3 DNA reads TGCGCCAGCAGCCAAGAAGGAGGCGGGAGGGCCGGGGTCAAGCAGTACTTC.

The chain has TRBV3-1 and TRBJ1-2; possibly TRBD1 for D (6 bases). Trimming stripped 0 bases from V and 8 bases from J, with 13 bases between. CDR1 is LGHDT and CDR2 is YNNKEL in the germline V gene (reference sequence). The CDR3 runs 14 residues. CDR3 sequence: CASSQDWGAAGYTF. As DNA, the CDR3 is TGTGCCAGCAGCCAAGATTGGGGGGCGGCCGGCTACACCTTC.

The rearrangement links TRBV29-1 to TRBJ2-2, with 10 bases lining up with TRBD1. Germline V lookup: CDR1 SQVTM, CDR2 ANQGSEA. J was trimmed by 4 bases and V by 4 bases; bases with no gene match: 6. The CDR3 runs 15 residues. CDR3 nucleotide sequence: TGCAGCGTTGCGACAGGGGGCAGTAGCACCGGGGAGCTGTTTTTT. The encoded protein is CSVATGGSSTGELFF.

This clonotype is a singleton in its sample. The chain employs TRBV5-6 and TRBJ2-5; D gene uncertain. Germline CDR1 SGHDT, CDR2 YYEEEE. V was trimmed by 0 bases and J by 5 bases, leaving 20 bases between them. The CDR3 totals 17 residues. The CDR3 here is CASSLVGIVEGRETQYF. Here the CDR3 DNA reads TGTGCCAGCAGCTTGGTTGGGATAGTGGAAGGTCGGGAGACCCAGTACTTC.

The chain has TRBV19 and TRBJ1-2, with D maybe TRBD1 (5 bases). V was clipped by 9 bases and J by 0 bases, with 14 bases between them. Germline CDR1 reads LNHDA; CDR2 reads SQIVND (reference sequence). CDR3 length: 14 amino acids. The CDR3 nucleotides are TGTGCCAGCTCTCCCGGGACGACTAACTATGGCTACACCTTC. Translated, it gives CASSPGTTNYGYTF. The full variable domain, its missing parts supplied by reference TRBV19 and TRBJ1-2, is DGGITQSPKYLFRKEGQNVTLSCEQNLNHDAMYWYRQDPGQGLRLIYYSQIVNDFQKGDIAEGYSVSREKKESFPLTVTSAQKNPTAFYLCASSPGTTNYGYTFGSGTRLTVV.

This chain connects TRBV14 to TRBJ2-6; D remains ambiguous. The CDR3 runs 16 residues. Germline V gives CDR1 SGHDN, CDR2 FVKESK. The V end was cut by 1 base, the J end by 1 base, with 8 bases between. CDR3 nucleotide sequence: TGTGCCAGCAGCCAAGGCTTTACTTCTGGGGCCAACGTCCTGACTTTC. It specifies CASSQGFTSGANVLTF.

This chain connects TRBV18 to TRBJ1-1, with D hard to call. This CDR3 comprises 15 residues. Germline V CDR1 and CDR2: KGHSH, LQKENI. The germline V and J ends were trimmed by 0 bases and 1 base, with 9 bases remaining between them. CDR3 bases: TGTGCCAGCTCACCACCGGGCCTCCGGAACACTGAAGCTTTCTTT. It codes for CASSPPGLRNTEAFF.

This chain connects TRBV9 to TRBJ2-3, with TRBD2 matching 11 bases. Trimming removed 4 bases from V and 4 bases from J; junction bases left unmatched: 11. The CDR3 spans 17 residues. Germline V gene sequence: CDR1 SGDLS, CDR2 YYNGEE. CDR3 in amino acids: CASSPRLAGGGPDTQYF. The CDR3 DNA is TGTGCCAGCAGCCCCCGTCTAGCGGGAGGTGGGCCAGATACGCAGTATTTT.

The rearrangement links TRBV18 to TRBJ1-1; no reliable D call. Germline CDR1 KGHSH, CDR2 LQKENI. V was pared by 3 bases and J by 0 bases, with 8 bases between. The CDR3 has 14 residues. This CDR3 reads CASSPTAMNTEAFF. DNA of the CDR3: TGTGCCAGCTCACCCACAGCAATGAACACTGAAGCTTTCTTT. The whole variable domain, filled in from reference TRBV18 and TRBJ1-1, reads NAGVMQNPRHLVRRRGQEARLRCSPMKGHSHVYWYRQLPEEGLKFMVYLQKENIIDESGMPKERFSAEFPKEGPSILRIQQVVRGDSAAYFCASSPTAMNTEAFFGQGTRLTVV.

This chain links TRBV29-1 with TRBJ2-5, with 14 bases that match TRBD2. Germline V gene sequence: CDR1 SQVTM, CDR2 ANQGSEA. This CDR3 has 15 residues. V lost 6 bases to trimming and J lost 5 bases; unmatched junction nucleotides: 8. This chain's CDR3 is CSVDGTSGSRETQYF. The CDR3 DNA follows: TGCAGCGTCGACGGGACTAGCGGGAGCAGGGAGACCCAGTACTTC.

The chain carries TRBV4-3 and TRBJ2-1; TRBD2 matches 10 bases. Germline CDR1 reads LGHNA; CDR2 reads YSLEER. The trim removed 0 bases at V and 9 bases at J, leaving 14 bases unmatched. There are 18 residues in the CDR3. The CDR3 sequence is CASSQDVLGSGRPVEQFF. Written as DNA, the CDR3 is TGCGCCAGCAGCCAAGATGTTCTTGGTAGCGGGAGGCCGGTTGAGCAGTTCTTC.

The chain couples TRBV12-3 or TRBV12-4 to TRBJ1-5; no firm D call. The CDR3 loop spans 14 amino acids. Trimming removed 2 bases at V and 0 bases at J, with 5 bases between. CDR3: CASSLTDSNQPQHF. CDR3 bases: TGTGCCAGCAGTTTAACCGATAGCAATCAGCCCCAGCATTTT.

The V call is TRBV4-2, the J call TRBJ2-2, with no clear D. The CDR3 runs 15 residues. V was cut by 4 bases and J by 2 bases, with 11 bases left in between. Germline CDR1 and CDR2: LGHNA and YNFKEQ. CDR3 in DNA: TGTGCCAGCAGCCCCTCCCTCTCCAACACCGGGGAGCTGTTTTTT. As protein: CASSPSLSNTGELFF.

V is TRBV29-1 and J is TRBJ2-2; D remains ambiguous. Deletions cut 4 bases from V and 6 bases from J, with 9 bases between. CDR1 and CDR2 from the germline V gene are SQVTM and ANQGSEA. CDR3 length equals 12 residues. Here the CDR3 reads CSVALLPGELFF. CDR3 DNA sequence: TGCAGCGTTGCCCTCCTGCCCGGGGAGCTGTTTTTT.

The chain joins TRBV7-9 to TRBJ1-3, with D uncertain. Trimming removed 1 base from V and 3 bases from J, with 4 bases in between. The germline V gene has CDR1 SEHNR and CDR2 FQNEAQ (reference sequence). The CDR3 totals 13 residues. The DNA for the CDR3 is TGTGCCAGCAGCTTAGGAAGTGGAAACACCATATATTTT. Encoded protein: CASSLGSGNTIYF.